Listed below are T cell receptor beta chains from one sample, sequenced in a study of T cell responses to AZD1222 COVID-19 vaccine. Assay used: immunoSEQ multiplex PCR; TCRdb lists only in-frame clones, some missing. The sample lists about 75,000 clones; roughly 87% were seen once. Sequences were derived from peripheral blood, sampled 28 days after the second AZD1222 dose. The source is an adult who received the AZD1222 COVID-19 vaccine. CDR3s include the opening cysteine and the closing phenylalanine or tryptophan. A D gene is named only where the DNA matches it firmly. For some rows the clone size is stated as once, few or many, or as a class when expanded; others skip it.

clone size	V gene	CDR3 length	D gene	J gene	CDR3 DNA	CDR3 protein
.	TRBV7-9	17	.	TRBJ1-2	TGTGCCAGCAGCTTAGTTGAATTTGGGGGGCTCAGCTATGGCTACACCTTC	CASSLVEFGGLSYGYTF
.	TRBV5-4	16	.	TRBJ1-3	TGTGCCAGCAGTCCGAGTGGGGGGGACAATCGAAACACCATATATTTT	CASSPSGGDNRNTIYF
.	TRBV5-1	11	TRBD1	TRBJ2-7	TGCGCCACCGGGACAGGGGCCGAGCAGTACTTC	CATGTGAEQYF
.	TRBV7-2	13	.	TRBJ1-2	TGTGCCAGCAGCTTAGCACGGGGGAGAGGCTACACCTTC	CASSLARGRGYTF
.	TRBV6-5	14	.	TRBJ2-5	TGTGCCAGCACCAACTCTGGCTACCAAGAGACCCAGTACTTC	CASTNSGYQETQYF
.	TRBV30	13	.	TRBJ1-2	TGTGCCTGGAGTAAAGGGTTGGACTATGGCTACACCTTC	CAWSKGLDYGYTF
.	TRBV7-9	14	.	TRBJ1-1	TGTGCCAGCAGCTTAAACAGTTTGAACACTGAAGCTTTCTTT	CASSLNSLNTEAFF
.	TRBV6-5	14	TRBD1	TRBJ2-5	TGTGCCAGCAGAAACAGGGGGCAGTGGGAGACCCAGTACTTC	CASRNRGQWETQYF
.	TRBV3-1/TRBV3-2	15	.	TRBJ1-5	TGTGCCAGCAGCCAAGATCAGGGCAGGGTTCAACCCCAGCATTTT	CASSQDQGRVQPQHF
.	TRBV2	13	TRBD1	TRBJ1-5	TGTGCCAGCGCCGGGACAGGGATTCAGCCCCAGCATTTT	CASAGTGIQPQHF
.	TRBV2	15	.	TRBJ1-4	TGTGCCAGCAGTGAAGAGGGCGGGTCGTATGAAAAACTGTTTTTT	CASSEEGGSYEKLFF
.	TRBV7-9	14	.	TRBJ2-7	TGTGCCAGCAGTACCTGGACAGCGTCCTACGAGCAGTACTTC	CASSTWTASYEQYF
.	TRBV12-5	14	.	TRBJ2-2	TGTGCTAGTGGTTTGCGAGGGGCCGGCGGGGAGCTGTTTTTT	CASGLRGAGGELFF
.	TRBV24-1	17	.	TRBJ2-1	TGTGCCACCAGTGATCGAATAAGGGGGGGGGCATACAATGAGCAGTTCTTC	CATSDRIRGGAYNEQFF
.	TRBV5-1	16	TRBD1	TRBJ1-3	TGCGCCAGCAGCTCCGGACAGGGACTCTCTGGAAACACCATATATTTT	CASSSGQGLSGNTIYF
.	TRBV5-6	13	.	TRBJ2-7	TGTGCCAGCAGCTTGTTAGGGGGGCACGAGCAGTACTTC	CASSLLGGHEQYF
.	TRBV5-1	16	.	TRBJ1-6	TGCGCCAGCAGCTTGGCCGAGACAGGAACGAATTCACCCCTCCACTTT	CASSLAETGTNSPLHF
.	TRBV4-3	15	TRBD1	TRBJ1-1	TGCGCCAGCAGCCGATCGACAGGGACGAACACTGAAGCTTTCTTT	CASSRSTGTNTEAFF
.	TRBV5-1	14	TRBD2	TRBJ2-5	TGCGCCAGCAGCTTAGACGGGGGGGCGAAGACCCAGTACTTC	CASSLDGGAKTQYF
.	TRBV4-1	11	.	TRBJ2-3	TGCGCCAGCTCCGCCTCAGATACGCAGTATTTT	CASSASDTQYF
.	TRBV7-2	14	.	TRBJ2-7	TGTGCCAGCAGCGCGCGGTCGGGTTCCTACGAGCAGTACTTC	CASSARSGSYEQYF
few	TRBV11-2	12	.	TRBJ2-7	TGTGCCAGCAATGGGGGGCCCTACGAGCAGTACTTC	CASNGGPYEQYF
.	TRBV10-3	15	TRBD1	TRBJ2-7	TGTGCCATCAGTGACGGGACAGGGGGCTCCTACGAGCAGTACTTC	CAISDGTGGSYEQYF
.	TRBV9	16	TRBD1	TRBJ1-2	TGTGCCAGCAGACCGAGGGCGGGACAGGGGAGTCTTGGCTACACCTTC	CASRPRAGQGSLGYTF